The entry below gives a single T cell receptor (beta chain) sequence along with its context. Sequencing libraries for TCR beta were prepared with iRepertoire HTBI primers and Arm-PCR of CDR3 regions. TCRdb fed the multiplex PCR reads into MiXCR, producing one record per CDR3 protein. The sample lists about 420,000 distinct CDR3 sequences; less than 20% were seen once. Noted time point: newly diagnosed GD, antithyroid drugs for less than 3 months. The authors made the TCR library using RNA they extracted from PBMCs. The data belong to a study of regulatory T cells in long-lasting Graves disease. CDR1 and CDR2 from the germline V gene are LGHNA and YSLEER. Trimming took 3 bases from V and 4 from J; bases not matched to a gene: 12. The CDR3 contains 18 residues. These data were likewise used in another study, on T cells in Graves' hyperthyroidism and ophthalmopathy.

The rearrangement links TRBV4-3 to TRBJ2-6, with 7 bases lining up with TRBD1. The TCR comes from a woman aged 18-35 years with Graves disease. Sequenced material: peripheral blood mononuclear cells (PBMCs), taken at new diagnosis, from a patient treated with antithyroid drugs. CDR3 nucleotide sequence: TGCGCCAGCAGCCAGACAACAGGGGCCGGACTCGGGGCCAACGTCCTGACTTTC. Translated, it gives CASSQTTGAGLGANVLTF.